This T cell receptor beta chain was recorded in a study of CD8+ T cells in alopecia areata. Concerning this clone itself: Antigen specificity is unknown.

Overall study results and limits: Mice gave a clearer picture of TCR sharing than patients did, possibly for HLA-related reasons. Sequenced scalp T cells also include alphabeta T cells resident in normal skin. Higher clonality was seen in lesional scalp than in normal scalp, especially in alopecia totalis/universalis.

Following extraction, RNA underwent reverse transcription to cDNA, which served as the sequencing template. Here immunoSEQ multiplex PCR was the method, and the copy in TCRdb shows in-frame clones only, minus some. This repertoire shows around 190,000 clones, around 50% found once; its top ten account for roughly 5.3%. Trimming took 7 bases from V and 2 from J, leaving 9 bases between them. This CDR3 comprises 12 residues. Per the germline V gene, CDR1 is SNHLY and CDR2 is FYNNEI. PBMCs served as the source from which CD4+ and CD8+ T cells were sorted. The sequencing input was CD8+ T cells sorted from blood. J is TRBJ2-7 and V is TRBV2; D uncertain. The sequence came from a human donor in good health. In DNA, the CDR3 is TGTGCCAGCACGAACAACGCCTACGAGCAGTACTTC. Its protein product is CASTNNAYEQYF.